Presented here are 6 T cell receptor beta chains from one specimen sequenced in a study of blood T cell repertoires in COVID-19. The protocol was immunoSEQ multiplex PCR, while the TCRdb copy is restricted to in-frame clones and leaves out a portion. The profile shows 280,000 or so clones, over 75% of them singletons. Input material: peripheral blood. The receptors stem from a woman aged 55-70 years with acute or convalescent COVID-19.

The V call is TRBV5-1, the J call TRBJ1-1, with D maybe TRBD1 (5 bases). The germline V gene encodes CDR1 SGHRS and CDR2 YFSETQ. The CDR3 is 16 amino acids. Trimming left V 0 bases short and J 1 base short, with 13 bases between. CDR3 DNA sequence: TGCGCCAGCAGCTTGGAACCGACACAGGCGAACACTGAAGCTTTCTTT. It encodes CASSLEPTQANTEAFF. The variable domain in full, completed from reference TRBV5-1 and TRBJ1-1, reads KAGVTQTPRYLIKTRGQQVTLSCSPISGHRSVSWYQQTPGQGLQFLFEYFSETQRNKGNFPGRFSGRQFSNSRSEMNVSTLELGDSALYLCASSLEPTQANTEAFFGQGTRLTVV.

The J gene is TRBJ2-5, the V gene TRBV10-3, with a tentative D call TRBD2 (6 bases). This CDR3 spans 12 amino acids. Deletions cut 10 bases from V and 2 bases from J, with 11 bases between. Per the germline V gene, CDR1 is ENHRY and CDR2 is SYGVKD. The CDR3 bases are TGTGCCAGCGGACTAACACAAGAGACCCAGTACTTC. Protein product: CASGLTQETQYF.

Comments on this clone: This may stem from a read error, because a much larger clone lies one nucleotide away. The chain combines TRBV2 with TRBJ2-3; D is unresolved. Trimming shortened V by 5 bases and J by 0 bases, and 3 bases separated the two germline ends. CDR1 is SNHLY, CDR2 FYNNEI, per germline. This CDR3 comprises 12 residues. CDR3: CASSTSTDTQYF. The DNA of the CDR3 is TGTGCCAGCAGTACTAGCACAGATACGCAGTATTTT.

The gene calls are TRBV20-1 and TRBJ1-5, with D possibly matching TRBD1 (6 bases). Trimming stripped 3 bases from V and 7 bases from J, with 31 bases between. Germline CDR1 and CDR2: DFQATT and SNEGSKA (reference sequence). The CDR3 is 19 residues long. The CDR3 protein is CSASPLLGTSLSQPQPQHF. For the CDR3, the DNA is TGCAGTGCTAGTCCGTTACTAGGGACATCACTTAGCCAGCCACAGCCCCAGCATTTT.

The rearrangement joins TRBV2 to TRBJ1-5; D unresolved. Germline-derived CDR1 and CDR2 are SNHLY and FYNNEI. The CDR3 is 12 amino acids. V lost 6 bases, J lost 4 bases, and 7 bases lay in between. The CDR3 nucleotides are TGTGCCAGCAGCCCCGCGAATCAGCCCCAGCATTTT. Residues: CASSPANQPQHF. The full variable domain, rest sourced from reference TRBV2 and TRBJ1-5, is EPEVTQTPSHQVTQMGQEVILRCVPISNHLYFYWYRQILGQKVEFLVSFYNNEISEKSEIFDDQFSVERPDGSNFTLKIRSTKLEDSAMYFCASSPANQPQHFGDGTRLSIL.

The J gene is TRBJ1-5, the V gene TRBV19, with TRBD1 identical over 9 bases. With 1 base clipped from V and 7 bases from J, the junction kept 5 bases outside the gene matches. Germline V lookup: CDR1 LNHDA, CDR2 SQIVND (reference sequence). The CDR3 runs 15 residues. As DNA, the CDR3 is TGTGCCAGTAGTATAGCAGGACAGGGGTGGCAGCCCCAGCATTTT. This codes for CASSIAGQGWQPQHF.